The T cell receptor (beta chain) under discussion was sequenced for a study of beta chain features in type 1 diabetes listed by TCRdb under 2018. Background for the entire study: No differences in mean age, gender distribution, total cell number or subset yield were found between patients and healthy donors. In the study, recently diagnosed type 1 diabetes patients and matched healthy donors were compared on the TCRB repertoires of their sorted circulating CD4+ T cell subsets. Regulatory and stem cell-like memory subsets were isolated from only 8 patients and roughly eight healthy donors, whereas naive and central memory subsets came from all 28 donors. A total of 85 million to 110 million sorted cells were examined across all samples, and RNA yield correlated strongly with the number of cells per subset.

V loses 6 bases, J loses 6 bases, and the germline ends lie 10 bases apart. There are 12 amino acids in the CDR3, from cysteine to phenylalanine inclusive. Solely the CDR3 DNA is kept, with 36 bases framed from the first base. From the germline V gene, CDR1 is SGHVS and CDR2 is FQNEAQ. The research as a whole found: Sequencing cDNA rather than genomic DNA could over-represent highly expressing activated cells, although activation and CD3 levels did not differ between groups. A moderate but significant shortening of TCRB CDR3 length was observed in type 1 diabetes patients in all four CD4+ subsets. PCR might favor shorter templates, but patient and control samples were amplified and corrected together, so any skew would affect both groups equally. Because the HLA sub-analyses included only small numbers of individuals, any influence of HLA type on TCRB rearrangement was left unresolved. At VDJ recombination sites, type 1 diabetes patients had fewer insertions and more deleted nucleotides, which implies abnormalities in thymic rearrangement. Naive, central memory and regulatory TCRB repertoires appeared to be more similar among patients than among healthy donors.

The entire isolated RNA was reverse transcribed using the High Capacity cDNA Reverse Transcription Kit, and thus expressed TCRB transcripts were sequenced. Naive, central memory and regulatory T cell samples underwent deep immunoSEQ sequencing, averaging approximately 3.3 million total reads per sample. After sorted cells were lysed in RLT buffer, RNA was extracted with DNase-treated RNeasy Micro or Mini kits, with the choice depending on cell number. Each cell subset was processed on its own to prevent cross-contamination, while patient and healthy donor samples were processed together. Using the immunoSEQ multiplex PCR, TCRB sequences were amplified from cDNA into 87-bp fragments spanning the CDR3 region. Sequencing of the amplicons was done on the Illumina HiSeq platform. The paper's processing steps were these. Synthetic template baselines were used to correct PCR bias computationally, reads within Hamming distance 2 were collapsed together, and singletons that could not be merged were discarded. By aligning reads against IMGT, V, D and J genes, CDR3 length, and insertions or deletions at six rearrangement sites were assigned. Within each subset, clonotype counts were normalized to sorted cell number, after which true diversity and Gini coefficients were computed with the tcR R package. The overlap coefficient, calculated on TCRB nucleotide sequences, was used to measure repertoire sharing. Out-of-frame TCRB sequences from naive cells were analyzed as a proxy for the pre-selection repertoire. The immuneACCESS repertoire file appears here via TCRdb, limited to in-frame rearrangements. These files lack a portion of the clones; in checked studies, under half of the deficit traces to unresolved V genes, and the cause of the others is not known. That table is the source of V, J and clone size, and D and trimming were worked out from the DNA. This sample gives 850,000 to 900,000 clones in total; about 17% of them show up just once. 0.023% of the sample comes from the top ten.

This clone was found a few times. This clone's antigen is unknown. Base qualities are not at hand, and no much larger clone is one base apart. Each donor gave one peripheral blood draw, averaging roughly 120 mL, which was collected into heparinised tubes. A BD FACSAria II was used to sort naive, central memory, regulatory and stem cell-like memory CD4+ T cells with a panel that included CD45RO, CCR7, CD25, CD127, CD95 and CD27. All sorted populations exceeded 95% purity. PBMCs were isolated immediately by Lymphoprep density gradient centrifugation and stained directly without culture. Samples were stained and sorted in pairs, with one healthy donor and one patient per experiment, so that batch effects were minimized.

Recombination joined TRBV7-8 with TRBJ2-3; the D gene is unclear. The sequence was collected from a woman aged 18-30 years in good health. Input material: naive CD4+ T cells from blood. Interpreted using the paper, the cell subset or site label stands for: true naive CD4+ T cells. CDR3 reads: CASSPPTDTQYF. The DNA sequence reads TGTGCCAGCAGTCCCCCCACCGATACGCAGTATTTT.